Listed below are T cell receptor beta chains from one sample, sequenced in a study of blood T cell repertoires in COVID-19. Data came from immunoSEQ multiplex PCR; TCRdb stores just in-frame clones and leaves some out. The repertoire holds approximately 260,000 clones, with roughly 88% as singletons. Sequencing was done on a sample of peripheral blood. These receptors were collected from a woman in her seventies with COVID-19, enrolled during active disease. The CDR3 runs from the conserved cysteine through the conserved F or W. A D gene is named only where the DNA matches it firmly. Size tells how often a clone was seen (once, few, many) or the class of an expanded clone, and some rows leave it out.

abundance: .; d_gene: TRBD1; j_gene: TRBJ2-7; v_gene: TRBV27; CDR3aa: CASSLWDRDEQYF; CDR3nt: TGTGCCAGCAGTTTATGGGACAGGGACGAGCAGTACTTC
abundance: .; d_gene: .; j_gene: TRBJ1-3; v_gene: TRBV19; CDR3aa: CASSPVRRSSGNTIYF; CDR3nt: TGTGCCAGTAGTCCAGTCCGCAGAAGCTCTGGAAACACCATATATTTT
abundance: .; d_gene: TRBD1; j_gene: TRBJ2-7; v_gene: TRBV11-1; CDR3aa: CASSSRQGATEQYF; CDR3nt: TGTGCCAGCAGCTCCCGACAGGGGGCGACCGAGCAGTACTTC
abundance: once; d_gene: TRBD2; j_gene: TRBJ2-2; v_gene: TRBV19; CDR3aa: CASSRTSGRADTGELFF; CDR3nt: TGTGCCAGTAGCCGGACTAGCGGGAGGGCCGACACCGGGGAGCTGTTTTTT
abundance: .; d_gene: .; j_gene: TRBJ1-2; v_gene: TRBV5-1; CDR3aa: CASSLAQGRESYTF; CDR3nt: TGCGCCAGCAGCTTAGCACAGGGTCGCGAATCCTACACCTTC
abundance: .; d_gene: .; j_gene: TRBJ2-7; v_gene: TRBV18; CDR3aa: CASSRDWIGAYEQYF; CDR3nt: TGTGCCAGCTCACGCGACTGGATAGGAGCCTACGAGCAGTACTTC
abundance: .; d_gene: TRBD2; j_gene: TRBJ2-2; v_gene: TRBV12-3/TRBV12-4; CDR3aa: CASLLAGGQELFF; CDR3nt: TGTGCCAGCTTGTTAGCGGGAGGCCAGGAGCTGTTTTTT
abundance: .; d_gene: TRBD2; j_gene: TRBJ2-2; v_gene: TRBV5-1; CDR3aa: CASSLAGGKAGELFF; CDR3nt: TGCGCCAGCAGCTTGGCCGGGGGGAAGGCCGGGGAGCTGTTTTTT
abundance: .; d_gene: TRBD2; j_gene: TRBJ2-7; v_gene: TRBV24-1; CDR3aa: CATIESPGGLYEQYF; CDR3nt: TGTGCCACCATCGAATCACCGGGGGGTTTATACGAGCAGTACTTC
abundance: .; d_gene: .; j_gene: TRBJ2-3; v_gene: TRBV14; CDR3aa: CASSQGRAAMGDTQYF; CDR3nt: TGTGCCAGCAGCCAAGGAAGAGCGGCGATGGGAGATACGCAGTATTTT
abundance: .; d_gene: TRBD2; j_gene: TRBJ2-4; v_gene: TRBV5-5; CDR3aa: CASSTFSGTKNIQYF; CDR3nt: TGTGCCAGCAGCACCTTTAGCGGGACCAAAAACATTCAGTACTTC
abundance: .; d_gene: TRBD1; j_gene: TRBJ2-7; v_gene: TRBV24-1; CDR3aa: CATSESGTGDSYEQYF; CDR3nt: TGTGCCACCAGTGAATCCGGGACAGGGGACTCCTACGAGCAGTACTTC
abundance: .; d_gene: .; j_gene: TRBJ2-7; v_gene: TRBV11-3; CDR3aa: CASSLVPGLYEQYF; CDR3nt: TGTGCCAGCAGCTTAGTTCCGGGACTTTACGAGCAGTACTTC
abundance: .; d_gene: .; j_gene: TRBJ1-1; v_gene: TRBV28; CDR3aa: CASSRGGRFIAFF; CDR3nt: TGTGCCAGCAGTCGGGGGGGACGTTTTATAGCTTTCTTT
abundance: few; d_gene: .; j_gene: TRBJ1-6; v_gene: TRBV15; CDR3aa: CATSRDRGSPLHF; CDR3nt: TGTGCCACCAGCAGAGATCGGGGATCACCCCTCCACTTT
abundance: once; d_gene: TRBD2; j_gene: TRBJ2-3; v_gene: TRBV11-2; CDR3aa: CASSLTGLVTQYF; CDR3nt: TGTGCCAGCAGCTTAACAGGACTAGTTACGCAGTATTTT
abundance: .; d_gene: .; j_gene: TRBJ2-2; v_gene: TRBV7-8; CDR3aa: CASSREASRGPGELFF; CDR3nt: TGTGCCAGCAGCCGAGAGGCATCTAGGGGCCCCGGGGAGCTGTTTTTT
abundance: .; d_gene: TRBD2; j_gene: TRBJ2-7; v_gene: TRBV19; CDR3aa: CASSTPGGPQYF; CDR3nt: TGTGCCAGTAGTACCCCGGGGGGTCCACAGTACTTC
abundance: once; d_gene: .; j_gene: TRBJ1-6; v_gene: TRBV19; CDR3aa: CASRDRNSPLHF; CDR3nt: TGTGCCAGTAGGGACAGAAATTCACCCCTCCACTTT
abundance: .; d_gene: TRBD1; j_gene: TRBJ1-2; v_gene: TRBV28; CDR3aa: CASSPPGTGKRGYTF; CDR3nt: TGTGCCAGCAGCCCCCCCGGGACAGGGAAACGTGGCTACACCTTC